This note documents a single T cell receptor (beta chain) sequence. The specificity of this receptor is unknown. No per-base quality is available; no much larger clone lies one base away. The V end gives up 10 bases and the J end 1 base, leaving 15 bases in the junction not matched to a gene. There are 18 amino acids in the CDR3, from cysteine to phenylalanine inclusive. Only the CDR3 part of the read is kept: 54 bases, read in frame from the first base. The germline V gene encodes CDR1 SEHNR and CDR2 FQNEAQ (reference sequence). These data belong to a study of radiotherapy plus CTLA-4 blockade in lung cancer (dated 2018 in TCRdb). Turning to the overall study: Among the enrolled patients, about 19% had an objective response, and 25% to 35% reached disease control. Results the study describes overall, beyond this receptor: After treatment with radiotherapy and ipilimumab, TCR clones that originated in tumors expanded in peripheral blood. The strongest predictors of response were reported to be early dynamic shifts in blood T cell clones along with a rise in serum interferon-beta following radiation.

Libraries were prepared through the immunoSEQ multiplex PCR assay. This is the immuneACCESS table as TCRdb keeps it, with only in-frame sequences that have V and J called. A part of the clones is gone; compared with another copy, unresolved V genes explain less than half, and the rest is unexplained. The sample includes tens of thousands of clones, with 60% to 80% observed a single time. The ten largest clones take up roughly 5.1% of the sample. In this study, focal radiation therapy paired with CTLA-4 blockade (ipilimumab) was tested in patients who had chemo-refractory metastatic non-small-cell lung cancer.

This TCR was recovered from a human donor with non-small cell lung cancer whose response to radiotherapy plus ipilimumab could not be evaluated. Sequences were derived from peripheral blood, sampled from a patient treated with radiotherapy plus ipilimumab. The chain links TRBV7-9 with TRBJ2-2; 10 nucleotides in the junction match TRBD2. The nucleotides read TGTGCCACCGGAGCCCGAATAGCGGGAGGATTGAACACCGGGGAGCTGTTTTTT. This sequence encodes CATGARIAGGLNTGELFF.